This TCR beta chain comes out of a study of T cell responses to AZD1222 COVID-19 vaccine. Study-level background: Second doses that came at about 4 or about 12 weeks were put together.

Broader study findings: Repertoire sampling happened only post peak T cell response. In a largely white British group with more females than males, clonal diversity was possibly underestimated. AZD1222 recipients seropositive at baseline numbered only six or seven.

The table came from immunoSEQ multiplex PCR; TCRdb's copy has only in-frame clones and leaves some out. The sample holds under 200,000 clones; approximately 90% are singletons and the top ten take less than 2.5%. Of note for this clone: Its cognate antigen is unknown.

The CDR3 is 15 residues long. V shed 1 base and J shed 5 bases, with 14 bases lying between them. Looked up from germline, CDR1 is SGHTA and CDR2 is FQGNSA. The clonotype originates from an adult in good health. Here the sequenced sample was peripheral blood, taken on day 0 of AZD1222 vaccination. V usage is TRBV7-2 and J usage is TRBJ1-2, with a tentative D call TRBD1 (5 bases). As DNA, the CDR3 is TGTGCCAGCAGCTTAGAAGGCAGGGTCAGTTATGGCTACACCTTC. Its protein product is CASSLEGRVSYGYTF. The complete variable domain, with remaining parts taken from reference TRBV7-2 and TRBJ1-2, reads GAGVSQSPSNKVTEKGKDVELRCDPISGHTALYWYRQSLGQGLEFLIYFQGNSAPDKSGLPSDRFSAERTGGSVSTLTIQRTQQEDSAVYLCASSLEGRVSYGYTFGSGTRLTVV.